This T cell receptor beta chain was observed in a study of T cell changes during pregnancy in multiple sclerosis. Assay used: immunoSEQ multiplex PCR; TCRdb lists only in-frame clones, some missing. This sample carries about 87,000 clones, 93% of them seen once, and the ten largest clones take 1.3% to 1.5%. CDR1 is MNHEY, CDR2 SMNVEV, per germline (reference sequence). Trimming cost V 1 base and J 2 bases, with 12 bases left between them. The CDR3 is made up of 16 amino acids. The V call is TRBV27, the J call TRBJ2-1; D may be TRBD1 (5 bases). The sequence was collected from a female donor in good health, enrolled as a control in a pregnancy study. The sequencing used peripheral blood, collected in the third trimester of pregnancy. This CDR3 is CASSLLITGPYNEQFF. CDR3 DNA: TGTGCCAGCAGTTTATTGATTACAGGCCCCTACAATGAGCAGTTCTTC.